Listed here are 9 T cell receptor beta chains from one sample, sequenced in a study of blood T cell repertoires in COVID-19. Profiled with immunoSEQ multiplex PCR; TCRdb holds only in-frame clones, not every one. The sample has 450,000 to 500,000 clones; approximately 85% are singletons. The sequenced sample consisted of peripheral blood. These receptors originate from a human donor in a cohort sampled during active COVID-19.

This CDR3 reads CASGLGQDPYEQYF. In nucleotides, the CDR3 is TGTGCTAGTGGTTTGGGACAGGACCCCTACGAGCAGTACTTC. This chain uses TRBV12-5 with TRBJ2-7; a weak D match, TRBD1 (6 bases). Germline V gene data show CDR1 as LGHNT and CDR2 as FRNRAP. Trimming took 1 base from V and 2 from J, leaving 9 bases between them. This CDR3 comprises 14 residues.

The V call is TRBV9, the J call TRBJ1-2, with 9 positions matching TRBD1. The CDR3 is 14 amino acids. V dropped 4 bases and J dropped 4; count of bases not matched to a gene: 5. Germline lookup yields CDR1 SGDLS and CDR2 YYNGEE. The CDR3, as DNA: TGTGCCAGCAGCTTCACAGGGGGCGGCTATGGCTACACCTTC. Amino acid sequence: CASSFTGGGYGYTF.

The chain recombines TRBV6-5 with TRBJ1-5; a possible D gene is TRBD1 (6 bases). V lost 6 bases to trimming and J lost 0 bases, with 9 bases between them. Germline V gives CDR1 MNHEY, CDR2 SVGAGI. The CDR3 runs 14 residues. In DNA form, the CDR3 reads TGTGCCAGCAGGCAGACAGGTAGCAATCAGCCCCAGCATTTT. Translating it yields CASRQTGSNQPQHF.

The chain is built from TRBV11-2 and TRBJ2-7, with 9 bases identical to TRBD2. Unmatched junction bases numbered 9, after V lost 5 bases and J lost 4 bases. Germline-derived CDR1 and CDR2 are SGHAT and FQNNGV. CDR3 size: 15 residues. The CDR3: CASSRGLAGIYEQYF. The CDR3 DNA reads TGTGCCAGCAGCCGGGGGCTAGCGGGAATTTACGAGCAGTACTTC.

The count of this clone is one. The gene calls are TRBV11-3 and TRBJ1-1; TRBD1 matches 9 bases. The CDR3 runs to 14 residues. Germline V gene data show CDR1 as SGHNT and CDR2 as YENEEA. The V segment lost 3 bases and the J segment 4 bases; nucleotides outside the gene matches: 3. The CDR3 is CASSLGQGATEAFF. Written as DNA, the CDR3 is TGTGCCAGCAGCTTGGGACAGGGAGCCACTGAAGCTTTCTTT. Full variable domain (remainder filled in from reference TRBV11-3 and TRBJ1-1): EAGVVQSPRYKIIEKKQPVAFWCNPISGHNTLYWYLQNLGQGPELLIRYENEEAVDDSQLPKDRFSAERLKGVDSTLKIQPAELGDSAVYLCASSLGQGATEAFFGQGTRLTVV.

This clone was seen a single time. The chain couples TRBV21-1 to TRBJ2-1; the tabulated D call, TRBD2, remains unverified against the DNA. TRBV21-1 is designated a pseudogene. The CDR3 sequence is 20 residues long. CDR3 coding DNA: TGTGCCAGCAGCAAAGCGACGGGGACTAGCGGGATGTGGGTCGGTTATGAGCAGTTCTTC. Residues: CASSKATGTSGMWVGYEQFF.

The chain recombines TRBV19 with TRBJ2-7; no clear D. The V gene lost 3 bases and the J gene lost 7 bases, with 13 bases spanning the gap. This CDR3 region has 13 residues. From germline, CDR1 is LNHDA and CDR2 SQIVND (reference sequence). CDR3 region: CASSIQWNGEQYF. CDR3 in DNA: TGTGCCAGTAGTATCCAGTGGAACGGGGAGCAGTACTTC.

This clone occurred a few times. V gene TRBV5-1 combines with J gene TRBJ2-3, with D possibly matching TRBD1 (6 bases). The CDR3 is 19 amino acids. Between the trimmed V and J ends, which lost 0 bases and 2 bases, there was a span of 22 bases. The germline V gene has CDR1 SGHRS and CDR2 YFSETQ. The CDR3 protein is CASSLGGDTGRRLTDTQYF. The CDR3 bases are TGCGCCAGCAGCTTGGGTGGGGACACCGGACGAAGACTCACAGATACGCAGTATTTT. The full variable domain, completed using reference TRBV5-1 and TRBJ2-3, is KAGVTQTPRYLIKTRGQQVTLSCSPISGHRSVSWYQQTPGQGLQFLFEYFSETQRNKGNFPGRFSGRQFSNSRSEMNVSTLELGDSALYLCASSLGGDTGRRLTDTQYFGPGTRLTVL.

The CDR3 sequence: CASSRLPGAVHYGYTF. Here the CDR3 DNA reads TGTGCCAGCAGCCGTTTGCCAGGGGCCGTACACTATGGCTACACCTTC. The V call is TRBV28, the J call TRBJ1-2; D possibly corresponds to TRBD1 (6 bases). The germline V gene encodes CDR1 MDHEN and CDR2 SYDVKM. V was pared by 6 bases and J by 3 bases, with 20 bases between. The CDR3 contains 16 residues.